This T cell receptor (beta chain) was sequenced for a study of T cell responses to AZD1222 COVID-19 vaccine. Second-dose intervals near 4 or 12 weeks were combined. The germline gives CDR1 LGHNA, CDR2 YNFKEQ. Trimming took 4 bases from V and 2 from J; bases not matched to a gene: 16. The CDR3 contains 18 residues. Repertoires were generated with immunoSEQ multiplex PCR, while TCRdb's copy carries only in-frame clones and drops some. The sample carries about 120,000 clones, approximately 90% recorded once. Study results and limitations: Regions left unmutated in variants are reportedly the target of nearly half of spike-specific TCRs. Two AZD1222 doses significantly raised spike-specific TCR breadth and depth over controls. White British people made up most donors, females outnumbered males, and clonal diversity was possibly underestimated.

As for this clone: What it recognizes is unknown.

The J gene is TRBJ2-7, the V gene TRBV4-2; 8 bases fit TRBD2. This clonotype originated in an adult who received the AZD1222 COVID-19 vaccine. The source was peripheral blood, collected 28 days after the second AZD1222 dose. The CDR3 is CASSPRPGRGGWTYEQYF. DNA for the CDR3: TGTGCCAGCAGCCCTCGCCCAGGCCGGGGGGGCTGGACCTACGAGCAGTACTTC.